Here is one TCR beta chain with its context. Its antigen is undetermined. Making TCR cDNA involved 5'RACE template switching, which added UMIs and a universal primer site. Each CDR3 protein is one row after TCRdb ran MiXCR on the 5' RACE reads. The sample contains some 560,000 distinct CDR3 sequences, less than 20% of which appear only once. The record originates from a study of T cells after yellow fever vaccination. Study-wide background: Preparation of the low-cell-number fractions used SMART-Seq v4 Ultra Low Input.

Regarding the study as a whole: Any FACS-sorted repertoire could hold abundant clonotypes that contaminate it from the bulk population. The booster saw the reappearance of most primary-vaccination clones (about 95% CD4, 88% CD8).

V lost 6 bases to trimming and J lost 9 bases, with 15 bases between them. CDR1 is KGHSH and CDR2 is LQKENI in the germline V gene. CDR3 length: 12 amino acids. The clonotype comes from a young man who received the YFV17D yellow fever vaccine. J is TRBJ2-7 and V is TRBV18, with a possible D match to TRBD1 (5 bases). The material was PBMCs, obtained 5 days after the first yellow fever vaccination. For the CDR3, the DNA is TGTGCCAGCTCGGAAGAGACAGATGGGCAGTACTTC. Protein sequence: CASSEETDGQYF.